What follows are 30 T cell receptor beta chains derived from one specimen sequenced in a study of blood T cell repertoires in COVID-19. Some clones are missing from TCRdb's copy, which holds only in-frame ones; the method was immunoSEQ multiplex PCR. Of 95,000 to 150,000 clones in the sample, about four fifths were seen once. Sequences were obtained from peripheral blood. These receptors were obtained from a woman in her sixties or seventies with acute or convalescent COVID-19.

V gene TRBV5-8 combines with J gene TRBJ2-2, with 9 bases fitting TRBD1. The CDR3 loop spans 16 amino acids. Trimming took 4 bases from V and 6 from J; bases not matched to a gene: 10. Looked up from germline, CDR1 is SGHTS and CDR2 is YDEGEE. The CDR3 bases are TGTGCCAGCAGCAGGACCGGGACAGGGTCGGCCGGGGAGCTGTTTTTT. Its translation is CASSRTGTGSAGELFF.

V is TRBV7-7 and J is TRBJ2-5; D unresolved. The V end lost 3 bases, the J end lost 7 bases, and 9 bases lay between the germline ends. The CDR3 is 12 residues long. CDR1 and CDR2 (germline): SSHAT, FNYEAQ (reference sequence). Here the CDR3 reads CASSFEGGTQYF. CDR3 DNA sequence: TGTGCCAGCAGCTTCGAAGGCGGGACCCAGTACTTC.

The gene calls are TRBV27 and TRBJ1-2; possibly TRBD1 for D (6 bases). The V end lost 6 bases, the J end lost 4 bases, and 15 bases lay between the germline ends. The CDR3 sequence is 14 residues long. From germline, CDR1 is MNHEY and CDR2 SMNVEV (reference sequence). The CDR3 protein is CASSLTGSSYGYTF. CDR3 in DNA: TGTGCCAGCAGCCTTACAGGGTCGAGCTATGGCTACACCTTC.

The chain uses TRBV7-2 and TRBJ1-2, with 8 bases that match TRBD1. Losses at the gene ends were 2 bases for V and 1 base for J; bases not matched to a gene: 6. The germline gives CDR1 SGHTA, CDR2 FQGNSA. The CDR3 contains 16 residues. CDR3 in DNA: TGTGCCAGCAGCTTATCGACAGGGGTGATTAACTATGGCTACACCTTC. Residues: CASSLSTGVINYGYTF.

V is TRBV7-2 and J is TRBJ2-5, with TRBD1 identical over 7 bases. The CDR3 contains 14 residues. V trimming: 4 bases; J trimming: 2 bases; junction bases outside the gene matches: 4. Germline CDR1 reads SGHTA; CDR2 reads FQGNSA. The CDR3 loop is CASSYRQGQETQYF. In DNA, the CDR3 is TGTGCCAGCAGCTATCGACAGGGTCAAGAGACCCAGTACTTC. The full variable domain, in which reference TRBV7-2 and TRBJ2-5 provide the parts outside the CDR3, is GAGVSQSPSNKVTEKGKDVELRCDPISGHTALYWYRQSLGQGLEFLIYFQGNSAPDKSGLPSDRFSAERTGGSVSTLTIQRTQQEDSAVYLCASSYRQGQETQYFGPGTRLLVL.

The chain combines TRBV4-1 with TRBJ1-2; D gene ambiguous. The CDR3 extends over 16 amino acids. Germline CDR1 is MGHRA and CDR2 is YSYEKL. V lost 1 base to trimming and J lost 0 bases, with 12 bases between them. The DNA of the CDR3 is TGCGCCAGCAGCCAAGTAAGGCCCGGAGCTAACTATGGCTACACCTTC. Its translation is CASSQVRPGANYGYTF.

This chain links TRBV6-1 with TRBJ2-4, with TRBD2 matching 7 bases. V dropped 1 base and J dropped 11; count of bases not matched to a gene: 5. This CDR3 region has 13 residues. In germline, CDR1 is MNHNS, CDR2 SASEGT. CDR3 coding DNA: TGTGCCAGCAGTGAAGGAAGAGCGGGATTTCAGTACTTC. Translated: CASSEGRAGFQYF.

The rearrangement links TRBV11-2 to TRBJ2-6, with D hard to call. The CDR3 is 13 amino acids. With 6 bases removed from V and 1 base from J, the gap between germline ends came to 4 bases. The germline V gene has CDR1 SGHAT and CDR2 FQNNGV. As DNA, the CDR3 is TGTGCCAGCAGACAATCTGGGGCCAACGTCCTGACTTTC. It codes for CASRQSGANVLTF.

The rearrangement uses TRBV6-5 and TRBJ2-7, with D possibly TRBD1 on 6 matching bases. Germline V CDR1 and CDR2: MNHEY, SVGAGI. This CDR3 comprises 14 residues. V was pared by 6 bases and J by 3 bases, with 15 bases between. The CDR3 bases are TGTGCCAGCAGACAGGGACCGAGAAACTACGAGCAGTACTTC. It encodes CASRQGPRNYEQYF.

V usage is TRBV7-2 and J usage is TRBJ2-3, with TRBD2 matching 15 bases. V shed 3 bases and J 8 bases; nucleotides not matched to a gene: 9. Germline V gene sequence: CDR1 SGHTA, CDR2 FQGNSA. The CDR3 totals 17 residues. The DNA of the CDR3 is TGTGCCAGCAGCTTTACCAGGACTAGCGGGGGGGTAGTTACGCAGTATTTT. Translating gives CASSFTRTSGGVVTQYF.

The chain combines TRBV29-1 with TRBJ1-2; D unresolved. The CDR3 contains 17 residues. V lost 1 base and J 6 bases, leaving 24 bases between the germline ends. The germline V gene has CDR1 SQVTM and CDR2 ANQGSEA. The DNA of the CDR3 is TGCAGCGTTGAAGGGCGTCCAGGTCTTGGCTTCTGGGATGGCTACACCTTC. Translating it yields CSVEGRPGLGFWDGYTF.

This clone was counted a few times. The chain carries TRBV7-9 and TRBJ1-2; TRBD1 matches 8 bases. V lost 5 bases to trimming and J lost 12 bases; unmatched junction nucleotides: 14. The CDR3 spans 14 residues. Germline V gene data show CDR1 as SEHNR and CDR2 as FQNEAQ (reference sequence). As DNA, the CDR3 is TGTGCCAGCAGCCCTAGAGGGACAGGCCCGCCCGACACCTTC. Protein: CASSPRGTGPPDTF.

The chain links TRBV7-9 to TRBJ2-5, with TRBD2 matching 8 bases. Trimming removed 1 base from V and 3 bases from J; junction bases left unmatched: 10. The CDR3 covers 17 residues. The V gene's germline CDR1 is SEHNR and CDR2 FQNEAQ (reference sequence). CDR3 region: CASSLDLSGDHKETQYF. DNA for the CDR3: TGTGCCAGCAGCTTAGATCTTAGCGGGGACCATAAAGAGACCCAGTACTTC.

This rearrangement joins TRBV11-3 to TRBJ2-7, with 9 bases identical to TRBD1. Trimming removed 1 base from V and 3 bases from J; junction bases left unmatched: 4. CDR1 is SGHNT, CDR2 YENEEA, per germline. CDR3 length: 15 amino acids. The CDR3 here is CASSLGWDRVYEQYF. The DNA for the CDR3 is TGTGCCAGCAGCTTAGGGTGGGACAGGGTCTACGAGCAGTACTTC.

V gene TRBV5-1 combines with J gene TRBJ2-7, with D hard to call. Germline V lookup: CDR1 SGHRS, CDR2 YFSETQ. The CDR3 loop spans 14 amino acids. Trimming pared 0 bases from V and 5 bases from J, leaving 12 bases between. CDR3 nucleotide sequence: TGCGCCAGCAGCTTGGGGGTCTTGGGCCACGAGCAGTACGTC. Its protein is CASSLGVLGHEQYV.

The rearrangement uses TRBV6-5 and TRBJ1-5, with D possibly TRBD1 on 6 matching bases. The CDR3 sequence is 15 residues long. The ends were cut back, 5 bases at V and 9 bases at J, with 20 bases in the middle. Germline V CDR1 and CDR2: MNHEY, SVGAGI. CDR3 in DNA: TGTGCCAGCAGTAATGGACAGTGGGGCAAAGGGCCCCAGCATTTT. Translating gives CASSNGQWGKGPQHF.

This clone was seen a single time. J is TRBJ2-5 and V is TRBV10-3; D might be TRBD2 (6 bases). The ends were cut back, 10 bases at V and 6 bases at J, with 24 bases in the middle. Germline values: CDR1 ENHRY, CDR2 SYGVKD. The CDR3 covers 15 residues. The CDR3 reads CATGGLGSSEQTQYF. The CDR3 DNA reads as TGTGCCACCGGGGGACTTGGGTCAAGCGAGCAGACCCAGTACTTC.

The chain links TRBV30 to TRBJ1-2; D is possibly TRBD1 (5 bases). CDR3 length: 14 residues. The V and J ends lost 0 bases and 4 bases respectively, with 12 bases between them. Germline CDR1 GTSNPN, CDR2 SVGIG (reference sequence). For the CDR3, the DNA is TGTGCCTGGAGTGTGATTAAGGGGTCCTATGGCTACACCTTC. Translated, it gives CAWSVIKGSYGYTF.

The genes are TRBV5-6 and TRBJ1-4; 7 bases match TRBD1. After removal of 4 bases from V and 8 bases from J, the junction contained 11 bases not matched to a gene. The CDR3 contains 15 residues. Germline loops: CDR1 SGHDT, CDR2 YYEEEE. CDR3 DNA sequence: TGTGCCAGCAGCGTACTCTCAGGGGGAGGAGAAAAACTGTTTTTT. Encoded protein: CASSVLSGGGEKLFF.

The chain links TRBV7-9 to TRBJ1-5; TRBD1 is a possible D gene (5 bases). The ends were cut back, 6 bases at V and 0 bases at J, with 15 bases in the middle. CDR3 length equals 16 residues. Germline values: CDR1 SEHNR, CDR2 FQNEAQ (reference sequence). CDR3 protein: CASSSGRGLSNQPQHF. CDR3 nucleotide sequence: TGTGCCAGCAGTTCAGGGAGGGGACTTAGCAATCAGCCCCAGCATTTT.

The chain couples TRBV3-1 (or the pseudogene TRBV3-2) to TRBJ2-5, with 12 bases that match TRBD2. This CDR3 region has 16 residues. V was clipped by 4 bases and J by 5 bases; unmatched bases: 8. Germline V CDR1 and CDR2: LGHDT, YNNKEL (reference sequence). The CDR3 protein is CASSPPSGGASETQYF. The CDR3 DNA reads TGTGCCAGCAGCCCCCCTAGCGGGGGGGCCTCGGAGACCCAGTACTTC.

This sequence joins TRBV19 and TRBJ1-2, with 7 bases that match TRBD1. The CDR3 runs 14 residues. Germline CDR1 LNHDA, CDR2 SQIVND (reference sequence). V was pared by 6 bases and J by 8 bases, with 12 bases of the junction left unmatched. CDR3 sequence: CASSKTRQGKGYTF. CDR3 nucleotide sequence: TGTGCCAGTAGCAAAACCCGACAGGGCAAGGGCTACACCTTC.

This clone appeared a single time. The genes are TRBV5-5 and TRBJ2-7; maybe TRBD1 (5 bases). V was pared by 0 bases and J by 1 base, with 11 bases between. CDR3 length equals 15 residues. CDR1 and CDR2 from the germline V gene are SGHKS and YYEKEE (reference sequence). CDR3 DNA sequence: TGTGCCAGCAGCTTGGCTGTGACAGCTTCCTACGAGCAGTACGTC. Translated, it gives CASSLAVTASYEQYV.

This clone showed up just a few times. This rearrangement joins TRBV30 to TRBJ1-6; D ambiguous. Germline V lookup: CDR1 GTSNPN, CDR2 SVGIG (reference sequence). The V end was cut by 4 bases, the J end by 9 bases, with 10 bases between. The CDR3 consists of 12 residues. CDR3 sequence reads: CAWKIGGSPLHF. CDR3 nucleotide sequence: TGTGCCTGGAAGATCGGCGGTTCACCCCTCCACTTT.

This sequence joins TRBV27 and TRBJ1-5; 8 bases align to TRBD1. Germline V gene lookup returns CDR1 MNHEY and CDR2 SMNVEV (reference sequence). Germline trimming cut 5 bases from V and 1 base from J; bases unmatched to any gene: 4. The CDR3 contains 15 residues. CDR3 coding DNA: TGTGCCAGCAGTGCCGACAGGGGAAGCAATCAGCCCCAGCATTTT. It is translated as CASSADRGSNQPQHF.

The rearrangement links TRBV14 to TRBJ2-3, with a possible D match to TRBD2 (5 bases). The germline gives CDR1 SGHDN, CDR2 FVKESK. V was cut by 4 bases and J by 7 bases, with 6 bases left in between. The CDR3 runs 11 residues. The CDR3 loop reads CASSLGNTQYF. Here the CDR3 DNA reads TGTGCCAGCAGCCTCGGGAATACGCAGTATTTT.

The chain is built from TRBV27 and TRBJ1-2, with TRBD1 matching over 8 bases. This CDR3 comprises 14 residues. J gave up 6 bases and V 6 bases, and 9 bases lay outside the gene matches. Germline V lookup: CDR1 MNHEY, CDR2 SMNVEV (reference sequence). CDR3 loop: CASSRGQGVNGYTF. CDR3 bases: TGTGCCAGCAGCCGAGGACAGGGTGTTAATGGCTACACCTTC.

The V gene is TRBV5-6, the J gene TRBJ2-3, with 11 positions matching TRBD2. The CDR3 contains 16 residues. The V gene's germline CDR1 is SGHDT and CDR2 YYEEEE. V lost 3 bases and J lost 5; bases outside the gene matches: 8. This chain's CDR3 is CASSSSLAGGRDTQYF. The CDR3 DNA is TGTGCCAGCAGCTCCTCCTTAGCGGGGGGGCGAGATACGCAGTATTTT.

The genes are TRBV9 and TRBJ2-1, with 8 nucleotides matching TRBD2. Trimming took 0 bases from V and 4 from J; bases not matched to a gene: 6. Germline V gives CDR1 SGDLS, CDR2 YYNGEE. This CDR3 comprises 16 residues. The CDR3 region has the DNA TGTGCCAGCAGCGTAGAATCGCGGGGGGTTTACAATGAGCAGTTCTTC. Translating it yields CASSVESRGVYNEQFF.

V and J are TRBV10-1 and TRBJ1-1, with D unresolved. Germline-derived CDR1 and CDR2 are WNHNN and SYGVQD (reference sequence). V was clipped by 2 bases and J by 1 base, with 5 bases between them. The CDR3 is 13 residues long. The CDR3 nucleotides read TGCGCCAGCAGTGAGGGCCCGAACACTGAAGCTTTCTTT. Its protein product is CASSEGPNTEAFF.